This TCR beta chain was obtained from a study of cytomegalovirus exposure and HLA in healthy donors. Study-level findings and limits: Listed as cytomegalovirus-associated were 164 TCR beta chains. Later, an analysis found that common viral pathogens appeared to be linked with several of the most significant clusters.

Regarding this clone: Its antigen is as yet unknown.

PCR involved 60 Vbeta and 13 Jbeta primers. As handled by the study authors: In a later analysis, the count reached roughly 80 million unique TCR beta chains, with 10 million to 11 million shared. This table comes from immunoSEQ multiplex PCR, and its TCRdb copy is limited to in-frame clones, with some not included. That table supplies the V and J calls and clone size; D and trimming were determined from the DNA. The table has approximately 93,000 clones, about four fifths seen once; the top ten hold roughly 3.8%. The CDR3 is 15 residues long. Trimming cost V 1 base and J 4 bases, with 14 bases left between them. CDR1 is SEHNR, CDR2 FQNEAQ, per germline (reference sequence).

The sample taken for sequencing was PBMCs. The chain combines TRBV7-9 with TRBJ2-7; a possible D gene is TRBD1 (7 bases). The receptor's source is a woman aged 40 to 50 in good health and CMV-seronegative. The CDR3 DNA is TGTGCCAGCAGCTTAGTAGGGTCAGGGGGGTACGAGCAGTACTTC. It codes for CASSLVGSGGYEQYF.